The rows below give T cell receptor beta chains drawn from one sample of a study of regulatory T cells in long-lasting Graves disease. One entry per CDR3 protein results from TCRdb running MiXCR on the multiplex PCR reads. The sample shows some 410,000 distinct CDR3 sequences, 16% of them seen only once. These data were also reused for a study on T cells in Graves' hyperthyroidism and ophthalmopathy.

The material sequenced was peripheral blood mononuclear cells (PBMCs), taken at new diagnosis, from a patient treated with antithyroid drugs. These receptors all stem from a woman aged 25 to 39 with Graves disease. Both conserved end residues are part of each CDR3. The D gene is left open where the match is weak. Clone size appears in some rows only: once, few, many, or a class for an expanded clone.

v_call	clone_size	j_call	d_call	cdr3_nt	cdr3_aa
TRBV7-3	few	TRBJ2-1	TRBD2	TGTGCCAGCAGCTTAGAGGCAGGGGAGTCTAAGCGACTAGCGGGAGGTCTTAAGTTCTTC	CASSLEAGESKRLAGGLKFF
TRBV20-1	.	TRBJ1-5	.	TGCAGTGCTAGAGATTCAATTTTTGGGGGCAATCAGCCCCAGCATTTT	CSARDSIFGGNQPQHF
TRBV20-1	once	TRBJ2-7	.	TGCAGTGCCGGCGAGAGCTTAGACGAGCAGTACTTC	CSAGESLDEQYF
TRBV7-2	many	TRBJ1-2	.	TGTGCCAGCAGACGACGTCTCGGCGATGGCTACACCTTC	CASRRRLGDGYTF
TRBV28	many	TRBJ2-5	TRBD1	TGTGCCAGCACCGCACAGGGGGGAGAGACCCAGTACTTC	CASTAQGGETQYF
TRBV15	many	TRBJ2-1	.	TGTGCCACCAGCAGACCCACGTTAGGCTCCTACAATGAGCAGTTCTTC	CATSRPTLGSYNEQFF
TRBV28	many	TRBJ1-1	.	TGTGCCAGCAGTAATTTAGAAAGGGGCACTGAAGCTTTCTTT	CASSNLERGTEAFF
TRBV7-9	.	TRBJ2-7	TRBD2	TGTGCCAGCAGCTCTACGGGGGGACTAGGTCCGAACGAGCAGTACTTC	CASSSTGGLGPNEQYF
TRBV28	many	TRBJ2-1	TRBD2	TGTGCCAGCAGTCTCCAGACTAGCGGGAGTCTCAATGAGCAGTTCTTC	CASSLQTSGSLNEQFF
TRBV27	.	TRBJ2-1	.	TGTGCCACAAGGAGGTACAATGAGCAGTTCTTC	CATRRYNEQFF
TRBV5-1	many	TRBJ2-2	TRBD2	TGCGCCAGCAGCCCTCTAGCGGGTTCGAACACCGGGGAGCTGTTTTTT	CASSPLAGSNTGELFF
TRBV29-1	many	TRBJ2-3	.	TGCAGCGTTGGGGAAGATACGCAGTATTTT	CSVGEDTQYF
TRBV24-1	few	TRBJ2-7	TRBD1	TGTGCCACCAGTGATTCTTGGACAGGGGACGAGCAGTACTTC	CATSDSWTGDEQYF
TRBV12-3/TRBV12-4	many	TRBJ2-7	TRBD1	TGTGCCAGTGGACAGGGGGTCTCGTACGAGCAGTACTTC	CASGQGVSYEQYF
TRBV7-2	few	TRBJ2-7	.	TGTGCCAGCAGCCCACCGGGAGTAGCGTCGTACGAGCAGTACTTC	CASSPPGVASYEQYF
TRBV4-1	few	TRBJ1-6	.	TGCGCCAGCAGCCAATTTAAGAAAGTGAGCTTCTCCTATAATTCACCCCTCCACTTT	CASSQFKKVSFSYNSPLHF
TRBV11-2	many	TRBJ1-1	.	TGTGCCAGCAGCCCGCGTAACAGTCACACTGAAGCTTTCTTT	CASSPRNSHTEAFF
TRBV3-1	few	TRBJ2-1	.	TGTGCCAGCAGCCGGACTGCCAACTCCTACAATGAGCAGTTCTTC	CASSRTANSYNEQFF